The present TCR beta chain was sequenced within a study of breast tumors, draining lymph nodes, adjacent tissues. Study-wide findings and caveats: Tumor repertoires ranked between lymph nodes and nontumor tissue in diversity, with V and J gene preferences.

On this clonotype itself: Its antigen is currently unknown.

Axillary draining lymph nodes of breast cancer patients supplied the node samples. CDR1 and CDR2 (germline): SQVTM, ANQGSEA. V lost 2 bases, J lost 10 bases, and 11 bases lay in between. CDR3 length: 11 amino acids. Using its own MiXCR run on the multiplex PCR reads, TCRdb lists one record per CDR3 protein. Of around 140,000 distinct CDR3 sequences in the sample, more than 20% were seen once. V usage is TRBV29-1 and J usage is TRBJ1-1; D uncertain. Sequencing was done on a sample of axillary lymph node tissue. The source of this sequence is a female donor with breast cancer. Some clones in this sample may be carry-over from other donors' samples. The CDR3 DNA is TGCAGCGTTGAATTAGGGCGTGCAGCTTTCTTT. It specifies CSVELGRAAFF.